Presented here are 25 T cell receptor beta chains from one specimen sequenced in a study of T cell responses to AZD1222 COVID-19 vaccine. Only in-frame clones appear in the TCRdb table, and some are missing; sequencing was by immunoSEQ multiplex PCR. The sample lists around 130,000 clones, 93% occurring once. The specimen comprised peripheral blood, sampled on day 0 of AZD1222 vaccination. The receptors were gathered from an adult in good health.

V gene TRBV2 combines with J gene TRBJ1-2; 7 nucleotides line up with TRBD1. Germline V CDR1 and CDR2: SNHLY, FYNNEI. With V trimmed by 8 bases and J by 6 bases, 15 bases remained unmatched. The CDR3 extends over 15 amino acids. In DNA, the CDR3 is TGTGCCAGCGGGGGAGAGGGGGCCAAGCTGGATGGCTACACCTTC. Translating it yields CASGGEGAKLDGYTF.

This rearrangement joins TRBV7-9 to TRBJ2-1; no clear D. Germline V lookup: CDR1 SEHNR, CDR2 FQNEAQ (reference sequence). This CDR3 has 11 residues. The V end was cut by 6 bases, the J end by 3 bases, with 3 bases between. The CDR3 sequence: CASRSYNEQFF. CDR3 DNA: TGTGCCAGCAGAAGCTACAATGAGCAGTTCTTC.

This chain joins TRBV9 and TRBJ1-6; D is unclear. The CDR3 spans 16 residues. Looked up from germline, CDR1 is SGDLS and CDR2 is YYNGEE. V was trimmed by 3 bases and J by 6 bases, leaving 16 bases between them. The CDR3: CASSARPGVGNSPLHF. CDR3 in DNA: TGTGCCAGCAGCGCGCGGCCGGGTGTGGGTAATTCACCCCTCCACTTT.

CDR3 in amino acids: CASSQGSGTSSYEQYF. The CDR3 region has the DNA TGTGCCAGCAGCCAAGGGAGCGGGACGAGCTCCTACGAGCAGTACTTC. The J gene is TRBJ2-7, the V gene TRBV7-8; 7 bases map to TRBD2. This CDR3 contains 16 residues. CDR1 is SGHVS, CDR2 FQNEAQ, per germline. Trimming at V came to 5 bases and at J to 0 bases, leaving 10 bases not matched to a gene.

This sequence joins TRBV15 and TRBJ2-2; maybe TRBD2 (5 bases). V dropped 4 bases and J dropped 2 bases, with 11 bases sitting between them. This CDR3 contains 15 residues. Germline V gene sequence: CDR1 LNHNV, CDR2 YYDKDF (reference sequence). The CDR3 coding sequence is TGTGCCACCAGCAATACGGGATCCAACACCGGGGAGCTGTTTTTT. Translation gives CATSNTGSNTGELFF.

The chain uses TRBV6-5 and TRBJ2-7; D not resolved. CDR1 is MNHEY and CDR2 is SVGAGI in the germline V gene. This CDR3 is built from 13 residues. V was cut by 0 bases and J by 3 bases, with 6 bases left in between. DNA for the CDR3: TGTGCCAGCAGTTACTCCCGGAACTACGAGCAGTACTTC. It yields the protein CASSYSRNYEQYF.

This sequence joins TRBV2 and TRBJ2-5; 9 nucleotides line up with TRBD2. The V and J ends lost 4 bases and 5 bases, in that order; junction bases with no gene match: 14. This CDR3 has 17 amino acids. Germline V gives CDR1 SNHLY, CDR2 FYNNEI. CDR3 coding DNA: TGTGCCAGCAGTGTAAATTGGCGACTAGCGGCCCTGGAGACCCAGTACTTC. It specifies CASSVNWRLAALETQYF.

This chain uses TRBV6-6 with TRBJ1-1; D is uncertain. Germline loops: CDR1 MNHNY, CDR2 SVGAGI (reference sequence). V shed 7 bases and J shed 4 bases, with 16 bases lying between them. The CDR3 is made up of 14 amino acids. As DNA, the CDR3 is TGTGCCAGCACCGAGTATCCGTATCTCACTGAAGCTTTCTTT. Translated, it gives CASTEYPYLTEAFF.

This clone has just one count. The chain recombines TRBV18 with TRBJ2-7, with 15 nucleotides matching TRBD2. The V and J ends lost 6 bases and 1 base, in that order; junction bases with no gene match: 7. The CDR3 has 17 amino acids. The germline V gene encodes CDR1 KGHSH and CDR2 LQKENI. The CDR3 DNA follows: TGTGCCAGCTCCTCCGGACTAGCGGGGGGGCCTTCCTACGAGCAGTACTTC. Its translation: CASSSGLAGGPSYEQYF.

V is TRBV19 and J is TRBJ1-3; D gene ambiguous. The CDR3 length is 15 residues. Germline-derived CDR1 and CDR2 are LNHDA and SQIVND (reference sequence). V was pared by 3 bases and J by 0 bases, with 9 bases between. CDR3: CASSIWAYSGNTIYF. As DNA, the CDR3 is TGTGCCAGTAGTATTTGGGCATACTCTGGAAACACCATATATTTT.

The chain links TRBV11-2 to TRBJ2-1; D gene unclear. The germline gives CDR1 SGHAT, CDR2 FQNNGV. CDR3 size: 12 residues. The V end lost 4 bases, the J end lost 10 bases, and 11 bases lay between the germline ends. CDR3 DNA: TGTGCCAGCAGCTCGCAGCTCCTAGAGCAGTTCTTC. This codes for CASSSQLLEQFF.

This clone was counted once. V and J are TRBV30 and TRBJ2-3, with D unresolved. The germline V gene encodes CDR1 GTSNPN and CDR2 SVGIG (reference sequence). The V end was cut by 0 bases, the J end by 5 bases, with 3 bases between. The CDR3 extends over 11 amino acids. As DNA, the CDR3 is TGTGCCTGGAGTGTAATAGATACGCAGTATTTT. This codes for CAWSVIDTQYF.

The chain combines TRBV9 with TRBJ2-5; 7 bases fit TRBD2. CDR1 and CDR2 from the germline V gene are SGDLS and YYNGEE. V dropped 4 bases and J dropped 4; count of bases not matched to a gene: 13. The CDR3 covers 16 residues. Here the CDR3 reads CASSPVSGAAGETQYF. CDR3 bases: TGTGCCAGCAGCCCGGTGAGCGGGGCAGCTGGAGAGACCCAGTACTTC.

The CDR3 DNA is TGTGCCAGCAGCTTGCTTTGGAGTCGGCTTGGAAACACCATATATTTT. Translation gives CASSLLWSRLGNTIYF. V and J are TRBV7-3 and TRBJ1-3; D call uncertain. The CDR3 totals 16 residues. Germline V gene lookup returns CDR1 SGHTA and CDR2 FQGTGA. Trimming removed 3 bases at V and 3 bases at J, with 15 bases between.

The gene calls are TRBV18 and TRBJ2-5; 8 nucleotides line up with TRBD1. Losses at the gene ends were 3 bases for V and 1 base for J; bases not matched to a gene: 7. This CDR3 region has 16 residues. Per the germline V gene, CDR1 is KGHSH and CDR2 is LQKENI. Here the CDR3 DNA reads TGTGCCAGCTCACCCCAGACAGGGGCACCCCAAGAGACCCAGTACTTC. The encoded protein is CASSPQTGAPQETQYF.

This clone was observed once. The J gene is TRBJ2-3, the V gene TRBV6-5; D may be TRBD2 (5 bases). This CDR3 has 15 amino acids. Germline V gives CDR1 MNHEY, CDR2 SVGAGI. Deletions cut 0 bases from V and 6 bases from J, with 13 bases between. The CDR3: CASSYSSDPGDTQYF. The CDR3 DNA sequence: TGTGCCAGCAGTTACTCCAGCGACCCGGGGGATACGCAGTATTTT.

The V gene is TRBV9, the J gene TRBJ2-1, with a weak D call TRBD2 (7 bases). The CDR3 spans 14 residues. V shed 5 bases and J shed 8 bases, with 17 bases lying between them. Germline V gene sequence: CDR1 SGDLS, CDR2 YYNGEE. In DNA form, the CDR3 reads TGTGCCAGCAGTCATACGGGGGGCCCGGATGAGCAGTTCTTC. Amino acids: CASSHTGGPDEQFF.

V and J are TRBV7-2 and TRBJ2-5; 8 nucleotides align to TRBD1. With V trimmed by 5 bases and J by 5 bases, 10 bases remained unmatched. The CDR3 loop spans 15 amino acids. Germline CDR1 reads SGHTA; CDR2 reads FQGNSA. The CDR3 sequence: CASSPQGAGRETQYF. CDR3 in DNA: TGTGCCAGCAGCCCGCAGGGGGCAGGGAGGGAGACCCAGTACTTC.

The CDR3: CASSLTPLAGGQGQFF. As DNA, the CDR3 is TGTGCCAGCAGCTTAACCCCGCTAGCGGGGGGGCAGGGGCAGTTCTTC. The chain employs TRBV11-2 and TRBJ2-1; 12 nucleotides align to TRBD2. With 2 bases clipped from V and 12 bases from J, the junction kept 11 bases outside the gene matches. CDR1 and CDR2 from the germline V gene are SGHAT and FQNNGV. This CDR3 is built from 16 residues.

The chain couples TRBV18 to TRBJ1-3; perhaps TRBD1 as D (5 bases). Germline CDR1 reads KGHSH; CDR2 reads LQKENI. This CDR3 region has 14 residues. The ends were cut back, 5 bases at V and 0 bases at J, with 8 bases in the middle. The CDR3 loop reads CASSADSSGNTIYF. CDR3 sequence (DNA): TGTGCCAGCTCAGCCGACAGCTCTGGAAACACCATATATTTT. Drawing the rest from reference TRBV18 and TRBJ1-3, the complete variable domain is NAGVMQNPRHLVRRRGQEARLRCSPMKGHSHVYWYRQLPEEGLKFMVYLQKENIIDESGMPKERFSAEFPKEGPSILRIQQVVRGDSAAYFCASSADSSGNTIYFGEGSWLTVV.

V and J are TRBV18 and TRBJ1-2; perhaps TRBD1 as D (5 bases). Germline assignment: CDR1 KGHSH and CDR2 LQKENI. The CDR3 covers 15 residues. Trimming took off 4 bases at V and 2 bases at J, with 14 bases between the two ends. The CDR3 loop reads CASSLQGRGNYGYTF. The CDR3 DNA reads TGTGCCAGCTCACTCCAGGGCCGGGGGAACTATGGCTACACCTTC.

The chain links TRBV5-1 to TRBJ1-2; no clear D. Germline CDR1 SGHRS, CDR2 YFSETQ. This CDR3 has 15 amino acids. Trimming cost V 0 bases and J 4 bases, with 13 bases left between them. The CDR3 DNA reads TGCGCCAGCAGCTTGGGAGGGTTTTGGGGCTATGGCTACACCTTC. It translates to CASSLGGFWGYGYTF.

The CDR3 sequence: CASSLGVRGQWDEAFF. The CDR3 DNA follows: TGTGCCAGCAGCTTAGGGGTCAGGGGGCAATGGGATGAAGCTTTCTTT. This rearrangement joins TRBV11-2 to TRBJ1-1; 8 bases are shared with TRBD1. V trimming: 1 base; J trimming: 7 bases; junction bases outside the gene matches: 11. CDR1 SGHAT and CDR2 FQNNGV come from the germline V gene. The CDR3 is 16 amino acids.

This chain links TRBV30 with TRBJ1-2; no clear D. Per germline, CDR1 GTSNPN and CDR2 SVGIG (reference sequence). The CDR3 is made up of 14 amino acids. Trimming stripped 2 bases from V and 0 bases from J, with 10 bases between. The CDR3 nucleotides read TGTGCCTGGAGTCCCCTCCCTTCTAACTATGGCTACACCTTC. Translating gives CAWSPLPSNYGYTF. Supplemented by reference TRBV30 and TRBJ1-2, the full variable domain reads SQTIHQWPATLVQPVGSPLSLECTVEGTSNPNLYWYRQAAGRGLQLLFYSVGIGQISSEVPQNLSASRPQDRQFILSSKKLLLSDSGFYLCAWSPLPSNYGYTFGSGTRLTVV.

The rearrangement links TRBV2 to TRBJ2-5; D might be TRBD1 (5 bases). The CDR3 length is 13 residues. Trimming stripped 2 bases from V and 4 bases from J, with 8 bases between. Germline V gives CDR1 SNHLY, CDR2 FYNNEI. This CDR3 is CASSEQGGETQYF. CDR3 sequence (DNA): TGTGCCAGCAGTGAACAGGGTGGAGAGACCCAGTACTTC.